The clone carrying this T cell receptor (beta chain) was found once. Sequencing was performed with immunoSEQ multiplex PCR; in TCRdb, only in-frame clones are kept and a portion is missing. The sample has about 160,000 clones, approximately 90% seen once. The data were obtained in a study of cytomegalovirus exposure and HLA in healthy donors. This CDR3 has 15 amino acids. V was cut by 2 bases and J by 5 bases, with 12 bases left in between. Germline V gene lookup returns CDR1 SGHTA and CDR2 FQGNSA. The chain has TRBV7-2 and TRBJ1-4, with D tentatively TRBD1 (6 bases). This TCR came from a man between 18 and 35 years old in good health and CMV-seronegative. Sequencing was carried out using PBMCs. CDR3 bases: TGTGCCAGCAGCTTAAGGGCAGGGGCCAATGAAAAACTGTTTTTT. As protein: CASSLRAGANEKLFF.